Presented here are 4 T cell receptor beta chains from one specimen sequenced in a study of Graves' ophthalmopathy and Graves' hyperthyroidism. TCR beta CDR3 regions were amplified from RNA transcripts. First-round RT-PCR with HTBI primers preceded a second-round multiplex PCR. TCRdb redid the calling of the multiplex PCR reads with MiXCR, one entry per CDR3 protein. This table has about 660,000 distinct CDR3 sequences, 35% to 50% appearing once. Sequences were obtained from peripheral blood. All receptors derive from an adult man with Graves' ophthalmopathy.

Comment on this clonotype: A read error is possible here, since a much larger clone lies one base away. The gene calls are TRBV9 and TRBJ1-3; no clear D. This CDR3 comprises 14 residues. Trimming pared 0 bases from V and 3 bases from J, leaving 7 bases between. In germline, CDR1 is SGDLS, CDR2 YYNGEE. The CDR3 DNA reads TGTGCCAGCAGCGTAGCCCATTATGGAAACACCATATATTTT. Its translation is CASSVAHYGNTIYF. Supplemented by reference TRBV9 and TRBJ1-3, the full variable domain reads DSGVTQTPKHLITATGQRVTLRCSPRSGDLSVYWYQQSLDQGLQFLIQYYNGEERAKGNILERFSAQQFPDLHSELNLSSLELGDSALYFCASSVAHYGNTIYFGEGSWLTVV.

This clonotype was seen many times. The CDR3 coding sequence is TGTGCCAGCAGCCCCCCCCAAAGGGGGCGAGAAAAACTGTTTTTT. Its translation is CASSPPQRGREKLFF. The rearrangement links TRBV7-3 to TRBJ1-4; 7 positions agree with TRBD1. This CDR3 has 15 amino acids. Trimming removed 5 bases from V and 8 bases from J; junction bases left unmatched: 11. In germline, CDR1 is SGHTA, CDR2 FQGTGA.

CDR3: CASSYYRARKETQYF. The CDR3 bases are TGTGCCAGCAGTTACTATAGGGCGAGGAAAGAGACCCAGTACTTC. The V and J genes are TRBV6-5 and TRBJ2-5; D gene ambiguous. This CDR3 region has 15 residues. Trimming shortened V by 1 base and J by 3 bases, and 12 bases separated the two germline ends. Germline CDR1 reads MNHEY; CDR2 reads SVGAGI.

The chain couples TRBV7-8 to TRBJ2-7, with D tentatively TRBD1 (5 bases). Trimming cost V 5 bases and J 2 bases, with 13 bases left between them. This CDR3 has 14 amino acids. Germline values: CDR1 SGHVS, CDR2 FQNEAQ. The CDR3: CASSIRTTPYEQYF. The CDR3 nucleotides read TGTGCCAGCAGCATAAGGACAACACCCTACGAGCAGTACTTC. The whole variable domain, remainder taken from reference TRBV7-8 and TRBJ2-7, is GAGVSQSPRYKVAKRGQDVALRCDPISGHVSLFWYQQALGQGPEFLTYFQNEAQLDKSGLPSDRFFAERPEGSVSTLKIQRTQQEDSAVYLCASSIRTTPYEQYFGPGTRLTVT.